This T cell receptor beta chain was captured by sequencing in a study of blood T cell repertoires in COVID-19. For the study at large: Samples came from the United States, Italy and Spain, spanning acute and convalescent COVID-19.

The table came from immunoSEQ multiplex PCR; TCRdb's copy has only in-frame clones and leaves some out. The sample records some 270,000 clones, around 85% being singletons. Participants' reported clinical history set cohort assignment. Trimming at V came to 2 bases and at J to 2 bases, leaving 3 bases not matched to a gene. CDR1 SSHAT and CDR2 FNYEAQ come from the germline V gene (reference sequence). The CDR3 loop spans 17 amino acids. The sequence derives from a woman between 25 and 40 years old who had recovered from COVID-19. The specimen sequenced was PBMCs or T cells enriched from blood (not recorded which). V gene TRBV7-7 combines with J gene TRBJ2-1; 13 nucleotides line up with TRBD2. CDR3 in DNA: TGTGCCAGCAGCTTAACTAGCGGGGGGGGAACCTACAATGAGCAGTTCTTC. This sequence encodes CASSLTSGGGTYNEQFF.